The clone carrying this TCR beta chain appeared many times. What it binds is not known. Patients having uncontrolled infection, another autoimmune disease, pregnancy or lactation were not included. Thyroid ultrasound, orbital computed tomography, clinical symptoms, and serum thyroxine and TRAb underpinned diagnoses. The sample belongs to a study of T cells in Graves' hyperthyroidism and ophthalmopathy. Regarding the study as a whole: Most thyroid clonotypes that were expanded above 0.001 also turned up in blood.

TCR beta CDR3 regions were amplified from RNA. The HTBI primer set drove a first-round RT-PCR of the TCR CDR3. TCRdb recomputed calls from the multiplex PCR reads with MiXCR, one row per CDR3 protein. Among a few hundred thousand distinct CDR3 sequences listed, about 43% were seen once. Material for sequencing was peripheral blood or thyroid tissue (not recorded which). The sequence was collected from a woman aged 18-29 years with Graves' hyperthyroidism.

CDR3 sequence reads: CSVEAGPEIYGYTF. The CDR3 region has the DNA TGCAGCGTTGAAGCAGGGCCGGAAATCTATGGCTACACCTTC. This sequence joins TRBV29-1 and TRBJ1-2, with a weak D call TRBD1 (5 bases). This CDR3 has 14 amino acids. V was trimmed by 1 base and J by 4 bases, leaving 13 bases between them. Germline V CDR1 and CDR2: SQVTM, ANQGSEA.